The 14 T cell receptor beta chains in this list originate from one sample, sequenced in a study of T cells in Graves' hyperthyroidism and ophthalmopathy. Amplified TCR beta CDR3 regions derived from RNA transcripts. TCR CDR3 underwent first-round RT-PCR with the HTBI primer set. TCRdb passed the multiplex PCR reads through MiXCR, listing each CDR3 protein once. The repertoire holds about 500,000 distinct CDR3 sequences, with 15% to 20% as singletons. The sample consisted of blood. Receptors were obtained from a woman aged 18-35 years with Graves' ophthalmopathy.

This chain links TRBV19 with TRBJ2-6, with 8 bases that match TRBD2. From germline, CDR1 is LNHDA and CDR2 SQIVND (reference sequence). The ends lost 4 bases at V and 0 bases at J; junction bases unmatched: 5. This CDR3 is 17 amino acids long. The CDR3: CASSSPAGVSGANVLTF. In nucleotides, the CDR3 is TGTGCCAGTAGTAGTCCAGCGGGAGTCTCTGGGGCCAACGTCCTGACTTTC.

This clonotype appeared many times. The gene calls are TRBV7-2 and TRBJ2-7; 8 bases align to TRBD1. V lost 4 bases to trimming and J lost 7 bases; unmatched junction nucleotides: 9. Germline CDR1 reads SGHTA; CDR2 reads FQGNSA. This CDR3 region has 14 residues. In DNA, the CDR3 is TGTGCCAGCAGCTCCGGGACAGGCCAGGGTGAGCAGTACTTC. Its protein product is CASSSGTGQGEQYF.

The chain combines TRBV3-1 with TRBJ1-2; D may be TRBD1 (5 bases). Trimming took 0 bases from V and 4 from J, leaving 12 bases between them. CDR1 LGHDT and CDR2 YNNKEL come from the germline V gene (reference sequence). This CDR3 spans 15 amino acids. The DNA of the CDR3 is TGTGCCAGCAGCCAAGACGGGGGTGGTTCCTATGGCTACACCTTC. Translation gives CASSQDGGGSYGYTF.

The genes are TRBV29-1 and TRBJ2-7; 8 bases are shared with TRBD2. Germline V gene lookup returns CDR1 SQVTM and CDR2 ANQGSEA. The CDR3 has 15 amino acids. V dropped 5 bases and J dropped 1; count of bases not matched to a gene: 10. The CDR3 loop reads CSVLNYREGSYEQYF. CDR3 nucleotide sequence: TGCAGCGTTCTGAACTACCGGGAGGGTTCCTACGAGCAGTACTTC.

CDR3 bases: TGCGCCAGCAGCCAGCCGGTGGAGGCCATCTCCCAGTACTTC. This sequence encodes CASSQPVEAISQYF. J is TRBJ2-5 and V is TRBV4-1; D is perhaps TRBD2 (5 bases). Germline V gives CDR1 MGHRA, CDR2 YSYEKL. Trimming cost V 3 bases and J 9 bases, with 17 bases left between them. The CDR3 covers 14 residues.

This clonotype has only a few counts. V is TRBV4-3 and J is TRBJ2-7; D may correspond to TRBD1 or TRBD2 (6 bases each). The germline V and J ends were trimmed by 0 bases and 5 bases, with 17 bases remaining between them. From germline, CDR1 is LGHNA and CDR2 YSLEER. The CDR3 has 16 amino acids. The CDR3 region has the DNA TGCGCCAGCAGCCAAGACCTTGAAGGGGGGCGGAACGAGCAGTACTTC. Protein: CASSQDLEGGRNEQYF.

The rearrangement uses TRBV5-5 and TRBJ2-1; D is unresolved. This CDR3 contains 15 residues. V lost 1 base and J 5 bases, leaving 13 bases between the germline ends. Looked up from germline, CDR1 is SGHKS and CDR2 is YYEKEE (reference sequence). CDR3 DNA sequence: TGTGCCAGCAGCTTGTTCGGCCGAACTGACAATGAGCAGTTCTTC. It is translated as CASSLFGRTDNEQFF. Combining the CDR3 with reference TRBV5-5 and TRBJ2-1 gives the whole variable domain DAGVTQSPTHLIKTRGQQVTLRCSPISGHKSVSWYQQVLGQGPQFIFQYYEKEERGRGNFPDRFSARQFPNYSSELNVNALLLGDSALYLCASSLFGRTDNEQFFGPGTRLTVL.

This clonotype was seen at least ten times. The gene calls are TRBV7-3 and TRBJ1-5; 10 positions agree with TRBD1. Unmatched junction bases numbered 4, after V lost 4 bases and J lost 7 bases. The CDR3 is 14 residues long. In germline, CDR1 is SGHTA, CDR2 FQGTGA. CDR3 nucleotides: TGTGCCAGCAGCTCGACAGGGGGCAGCCAGCCCCAGCATTTT. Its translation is CASSSTGGSQPQHF.

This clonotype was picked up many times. CDR3 sequence: CASSVGHPGAEAFF. DNA of the CDR3: TGTGCCAGCAGCGTAGGGCACCCGGGCGCTGAAGCTTTCTTT. The chain recombines TRBV9 with TRBJ1-1; D is ambiguous. The CDR3 runs to 14 residues. Germline-derived CDR1 and CDR2 are SGDLS and YYNGEE. Between the trimmed V and J ends, which lost 0 bases and 6 bases, there was a span of 12 bases.

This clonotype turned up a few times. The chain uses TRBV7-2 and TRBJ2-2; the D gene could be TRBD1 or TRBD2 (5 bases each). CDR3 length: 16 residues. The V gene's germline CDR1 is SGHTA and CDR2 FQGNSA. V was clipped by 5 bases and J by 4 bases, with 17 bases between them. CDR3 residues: CASSGTLELGTGELFF. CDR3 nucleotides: TGTGCCAGCAGCGGGACGCTAGAATTGGGCACCGGGGAGCTGTTTTTT. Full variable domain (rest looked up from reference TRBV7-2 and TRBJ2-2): GAGVSQSPSNKVTEKGKDVELRCDPISGHTALYWYRQSLGQGLEFLIYFQGNSAPDKSGLPSDRFSAERTGGSVSTLTIQRTQQEDSAVYLCASSGTLELGTGELFFGEGSRLTVL.

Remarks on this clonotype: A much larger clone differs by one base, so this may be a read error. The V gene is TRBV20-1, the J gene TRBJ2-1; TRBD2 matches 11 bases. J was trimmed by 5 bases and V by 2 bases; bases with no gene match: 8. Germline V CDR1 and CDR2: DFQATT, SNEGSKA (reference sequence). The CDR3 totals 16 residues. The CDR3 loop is CSARSIAGGINNEQFF. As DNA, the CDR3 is TGCAGTGCTAGATCGATAGCGGGAGGGATTAACAATGAGCAGTTCTTC.

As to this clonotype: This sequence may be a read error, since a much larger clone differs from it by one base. The CDR3 coding sequence is TGTGCCAGCAGCCAAGAGTACCCAAGGGCGGTTGGGACCCAGTACTTC. Its protein product is CASSQEYPRAVGTQYF. This chain links TRBV14 with TRBJ2-5; the D is unclear. CDR3 length equals 16 residues. V lost 0 bases and J 7 bases, leaving 18 bases between the germline ends. CDR1 SGHDN and CDR2 FVKESK come from the germline V gene.

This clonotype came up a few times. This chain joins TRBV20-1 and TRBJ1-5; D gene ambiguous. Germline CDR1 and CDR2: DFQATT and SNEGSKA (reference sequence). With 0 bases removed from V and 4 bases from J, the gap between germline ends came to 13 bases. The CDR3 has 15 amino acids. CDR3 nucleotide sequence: TGCAGTGCTAGAGATCTGTGGGGAACAAATCAGCCCCAGCATTTT. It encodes CSARDLWGTNQPQHF.

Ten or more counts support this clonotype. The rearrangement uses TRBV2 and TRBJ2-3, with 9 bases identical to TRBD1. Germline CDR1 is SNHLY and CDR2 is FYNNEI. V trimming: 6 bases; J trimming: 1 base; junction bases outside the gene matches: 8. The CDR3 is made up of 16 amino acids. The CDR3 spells CASRFPGQGGTDTQYF. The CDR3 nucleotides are TGTGCCAGCAGGTTTCCGGGACAGGGAGGCACAGATACGCAGTATTTT.